A selection of T cell receptor beta chains follows, all from one sample in a study of memory CD4+ T cells and cytomegalovirus serostatus. Method: immunoSEQ multiplex PCR; TCRdb's copy keeps in-frame clones and lacks some. Of around 30,000 clones detected, around 76% appear once; the ten largest clones hold 0.63%. Sequencing was done on a sample of memory CD4+ T cells from blood. Source of these receptors: an adult in good health and CMV-seronegative. Some clones in this sample may be carry-over from other donors' samples. Both conserved end residues are part of each CDR3. D genes are given only for firm matches.

d_gene	v_gene	j_gene	CDR3aa
.	TRBV5-4	TRBJ1-1	CASSLEEREAFF
.	TRBV5-8	TRBJ1-5	CASTVGNQPQHF
.	TRBV5-4	TRBJ2-5	CASSPPGVQETQYF
.	TRBV10-3	TRBJ2-3	CAISEVAGNTQYF
.	TRBV29-1	TRBJ1-2	CSGNRDARYTF
TRBD2	TRBV9	TRBJ2-3	CASSVVASGVDTQYF
.	TRBV29-1	TRBJ2-6	CSVAQDVHSGANVLTF
TRBD1	TRBV7-2	TRBJ1-1	CASSFSTGFTEAFF
.	TRBV6-5	TRBJ1-4	CASSTTRTNEKLFF
.	TRBV6-1	TRBJ2-1	CASSDPIGGGVISYNEQFF
TRBD1	TRBV7-2	TRBJ1-5	CASSQGAYSNQPQHF
TRBD1	TRBV4-2	TRBJ1-1	CASSQSDDREKGTEAFF
.	TRBV18	TRBJ1-1	CASSPDTEAFF
.	TRBV7-9	TRBJ1-1	CASSLENGPPVGRRTEAFF
.	TRBV19	TRBJ2-5	CASSIDRETQYF
.	TRBV6-6	TRBJ1-5	CASSPGANQPQHF
.	TRBV6-4	TRBJ2-3	CASSDSGFTDTQYF
.	TRBV9	TRBJ2-5	CASSVGGFETQYF
TRBD1	TRBV27	TRBJ1-1	CASSPRDRVTRNTEAFF
TRBD1	TRBV29-1	TRBJ2-3	CSVRQGQDTQYF
.	TRBV19	TRBJ1-4	CASSRLGEKLFF
TRBD1	TRBV6-1	TRBJ2-1	CASSGTGGYNEQFF
.	TRBV7-7	TRBJ2-5	CASSLNTQETQYF
TRBD2	TRBV5-1	TRBJ2-1	CASSGVAGGSSYNEQFF
TRBD2	TRBV5-4	TRBJ2-3	CASSLGLAGVTDTQYF
.	TRBV12-5	TRBJ1-3	CASGLVPGGNTIYF
.	TRBV4-3	TRBJ1-1	CASSETRPINTEAFF
TRBD1	TRBV28	TRBJ1-1	CASEGAVEAFF
TRBD2	TRBV6-6	TRBJ2-3	CASRLAVGTDTQYF
.	TRBV29-1	TRBJ2-7	CSVKKPGAGLAYEQYF
TRBD1	TRBV18	TRBJ2-2	CASSPSQGAISGELFF
.	TRBV5-6	TRBJ2-2	CATGGWNTGELFF
.	TRBV6-5	TRBJ1-1	CASSPDIWNTEAFF
TRBD1	TRBV7-8	TRBJ2-7	CASSFSQGSREQYF
TRBD2	TRBV4-3	TRBJ2-7	CASSRWGGVDEQYF
.	TRBV7-9	TRBJ1-4	CASSHPIGGSNEKLFF
.	TRBV5-1	TRBJ2-2	CASSLDRTGELFF
.	TRBV7-9	TRBJ2-7	CASSLGDYEQYF
TRBD1	TRBV11-2	TRBJ2-5	CASSLRTGTSETQYF
TRBD2	TRBV7-2	TRBJ2-3	CASSLSGGNTDTQYF
.	TRBV19	TRBJ1-4	CASRDSLTEKLFF
.	TRBV19	TRBJ1-4	CASSHADATNEKLFF
.	TRBV2	TRBJ1-5	CASSDRGVGQPQHF
TRBD1	TRBV5-1	TRBJ2-3	CASSSGTGRDTQYF
.	TRBV28	TRBJ1-6	CASSLVGVKYNSSLHF
.	TRBV12-5	TRBJ1-6	CASGLDPRTVNSPLHF